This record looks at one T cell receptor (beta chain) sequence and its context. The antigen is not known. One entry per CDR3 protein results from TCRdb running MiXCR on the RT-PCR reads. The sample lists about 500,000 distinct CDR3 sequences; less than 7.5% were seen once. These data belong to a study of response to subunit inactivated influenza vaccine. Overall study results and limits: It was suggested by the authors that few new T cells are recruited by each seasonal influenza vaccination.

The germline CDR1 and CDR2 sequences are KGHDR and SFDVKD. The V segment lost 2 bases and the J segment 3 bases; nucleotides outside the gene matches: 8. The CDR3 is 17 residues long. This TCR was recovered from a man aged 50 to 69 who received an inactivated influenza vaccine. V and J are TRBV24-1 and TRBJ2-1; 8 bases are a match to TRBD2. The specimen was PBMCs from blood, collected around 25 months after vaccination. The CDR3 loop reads CATSDSPTGTSYNEQFF. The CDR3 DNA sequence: TGTGCCACCAGTGATTCCCCGACCGGGACTAGCTACAATGAGCAGTTCTTC.